Below are 10 T cell receptor beta chains sequenced from a single sample in a study of shared clonotypes between healthy human individuals. Sequencing was performed with immunoSEQ multiplex PCR; in TCRdb, only in-frame clones are kept and a portion is missing. The data show some 1,900,000 clones, around 96% seen once. Naivety among CD8 cells was defined by CD45RO negativity and positive CCR7 selection, thereby excluding terminally differentiated effector memory CD45RA+ cells. The sample consisted of naive CD8+ T cells sorted from blood. The receptors were sampled from a man aged 18 to 30 in good health.

The chain carries TRBV28 and TRBJ2-1, with D perhaps given as TRBD1 or TRBD2 (6 bases each). Between the trimmed V and J ends, which lost 8 bases and 10 bases, there was a span of 15 bases. The CDR3 runs to 12 residues. Looked up from germline, CDR1 is MDHEN and CDR2 is SYDVKM. The CDR3 loop reads CASRRGAGEQFF. CDR3 coding DNA: TGTGCCAGCCGGAGGGGGGCGGGGGAGCAGTTCTTC.

This clone was found once. The CDR3 DNA follows: TGTGCCAGCAGCGGGGGACTAGCGGGACTTCTAAGCTCCTACAATGAGCAGTTCTTC. Its protein product is CASSGGLAGLLSSYNEQFF. The chain uses TRBV5-4 and TRBJ2-1; 13 bases are a match to TRBD2. Germline V gives CDR1 SGHNT, CDR2 YYREEE (reference sequence). This CDR3 spans 19 amino acids. The J segment lost 0 bases and the V segment lost 4 bases, leaving 10 bases of the junction unmatched.

The V and J genes are TRBV7-9 and TRBJ1-1, with D possibly being TRBD1 (5 bases). CDR1 and CDR2 (germline): SEHNR, FQNEAQ (reference sequence). The CDR3 covers 13 residues. Trimming shortened V by 8 bases and J by 0 bases, and 10 bases separated the two germline ends. The CDR3 coding sequence is TGTGCCAGCGGGGCCAGCCTGAACACTGAAGCTTTCTTT. Its protein is CASGASLNTEAFF.

The chain is built from TRBV4-3 and TRBJ2-1, with D hard to call. Germline values: CDR1 LGHNA, CDR2 YSLEER. The germline V and J ends were trimmed by 0 bases and 13 bases, with 10 bases remaining between them. This CDR3 is 12 amino acids long. CDR3 loop: CASSQDRVGQFF. DNA of the CDR3: TGCGCCAGCAGCCAAGATCGGGTTGGTCAGTTCTTC.

The rearrangement links TRBV4-3 to TRBJ1-1; the D is unclear. Deletions cut 1 base from V and 7 bases from J, with 13 bases between. The CDR3 runs 14 residues. Germline CDR1 LGHNA, CDR2 YSLEER. The CDR3 DNA sequence: TGCGCCAGCAGCCAAGGAGGAGGACTCAATGAAGCTTTCTTT. Its protein product is CASSQGGGLNEAFF.

This rearrangement joins TRBV5-4 to TRBJ2-3; 8 bases map to TRBD1. The V segment lost 3 bases and the J segment 2 bases; nucleotides outside the gene matches: 2. This CDR3 is built from 14 residues. From germline, CDR1 is SGHNT and CDR2 YYREEE (reference sequence). In DNA form, the CDR3 reads TGTGCCAGCAGCTCGACAGGGGTCACAGATACGCAGTATTTT. It specifies CASSSTGVTDTQYF. Combining the CDR3 with reference TRBV5-4 and TRBJ2-3 gives the whole variable domain ETGVTQSPTHLIKTRGQQVTLRCSSQSGHNTVSWYQQALGQGPQFIFQYYREEENGRGNFPPRFSGLQFPNYSSELNVNALELDDSALYLCASSSTGVTDTQYFGPGTRLTVL.

This sequence joins TRBV15 and TRBJ2-3; 7 bases align to TRBD2. Germline lookup yields CDR1 LNHNV and CDR2 YYDKDF (reference sequence). The ends lost 2 bases at V and 2 bases at J; junction bases unmatched: 4. CDR3 length: 15 amino acids. The CDR3 is CATSRLAELTDTQYF. The DNA of the CDR3 is TGTGCCACCAGCAGACTAGCGGAACTCACAGATACGCAGTATTTT. The whole variable domain, remainder taken from reference TRBV15 and TRBJ2-3, is DAMVIQNPRYQVTQFGKPVTLSCSQTLNHNVMYWYQQKSSQAPKLLFHYYDKDFNNEADTPDNFQSRRPNTSFCFLDIRSPGLGDTAMYLCATSRLAELTDTQYFGPGTRLTVL.

This clone appeared a single time. The V gene is TRBV4-1, the J gene TRBJ1-2, with TRBD1 as a possible D gene (6 bases). The CDR3 is 18 residues long. Germline V gene lookup returns CDR1 MGHRA and CDR2 YSYEKL. V was shortened by 0 bases and J by 2 bases, with 19 bases between the two germline ends. The CDR3 nucleotides read TGCGCCAGCAGCCAAGAACCCCAGTGGGGAACAGGGAACTATGGCTACACCTTC. This translates into CASSQEPQWGTGNYGYTF.

Only one count was recorded for this clone. J is TRBJ2-7 and V is TRBV11-2; perhaps TRBD2 as D (6 bases). The germline V gene encodes CDR1 SGHAT and CDR2 FQNNGV. V was cut by 3 bases and J by 4 bases, with 13 bases left in between. The CDR3 runs 14 residues. The CDR3 region is CASSLVGRRYEQYF. The CDR3 DNA is TGTGCCAGCAGCTTGGTCGGGAGAAGATACGAGCAGTACTTC.

The J gene is TRBJ1-1, the V gene TRBV27; D possibly corresponds to TRBD1 (5 bases). The germline CDR1 and CDR2 sequences are MNHEY and SMNVEV (reference sequence). Between the trimmed V and J ends, which lost 2 bases and 5 bases, there was a span of 12 bases. This CDR3 spans 14 amino acids. CDR3 loop: CASSLVSGGTEAFF. CDR3 nucleotide sequence: TGTGCCAGCAGTTTAGTCTCGGGGGGAACTGAAGCTTTCTTT.